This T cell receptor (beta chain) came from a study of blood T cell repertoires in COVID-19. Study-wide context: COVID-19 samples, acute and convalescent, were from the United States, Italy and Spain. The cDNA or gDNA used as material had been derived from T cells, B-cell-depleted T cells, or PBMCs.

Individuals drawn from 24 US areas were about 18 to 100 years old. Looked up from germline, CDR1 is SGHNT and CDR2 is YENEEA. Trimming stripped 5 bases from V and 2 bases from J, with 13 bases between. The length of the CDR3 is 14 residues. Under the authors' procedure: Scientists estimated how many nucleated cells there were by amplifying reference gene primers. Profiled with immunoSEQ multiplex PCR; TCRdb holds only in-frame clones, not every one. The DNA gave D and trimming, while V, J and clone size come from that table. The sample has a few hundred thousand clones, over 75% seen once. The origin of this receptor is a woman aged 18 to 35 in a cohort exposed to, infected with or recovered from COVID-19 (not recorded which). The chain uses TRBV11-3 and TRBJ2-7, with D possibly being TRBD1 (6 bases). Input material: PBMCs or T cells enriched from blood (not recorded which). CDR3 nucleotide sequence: TGTGCCAGCAGCCCCCCGGACAGAACCTACGAGCAGTACTTC. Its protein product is CASSPPDRTYEQYF.